The source of this T cell receptor (beta chain) is a study of blood T cell repertoires in COVID-19 (dated by TCRdb to 2019 to 2021). Looking at the study overall: Collaborator samples came from the United States, Italy and Spain and covered acute and convalescent phases of COVID-19. The material from the prospective study consisted of cDNA or gDNA derived from T cells, B-cell-depleted T cells, or PBMCs. Subjects who had been exposed to COVID-19, were actively infected with it, or had recovered from it provided the deeply sampled blood TCRbeta repertoires that made up the dataset. A freely available public database, intended as a resource for researchers studying the immune response to SARS-CoV-2, is where the repertoires were released. The samples were drawn from the first 160 participants of the ongoing ImmuneRACE study and from 1,200 or so subjects provided by 6 global collaborators. The sample metadata nearly always contained a de-identified subject ID, COVID-19 status, age in years and sex. Where HLA class I and class II types were available, the types were taken from metadata supplied by the sample provider, not from assay-based typing.

One collaborating source in Seattle enrolled patients while the patients were actively infected and followed the patients over time throughout the course of disease. Whole blood was collected in K2EDTA tubes by collaborating institutions according to the institutions' own protocols. For TCRbeta analysis, collaborators shipped samples in one of three forms: frozen whole blood, isolated PBMCs, or DNA extracted from either of those sample types. Including cysteine and phenylalanine, the CDR3 has 13 amino acids. Of the read, only the CDR3 DNA is kept; its 39 bases are in frame from base 1. The germline V gene gives CDR1 as MNHEY and CDR2 as SVGAGI. V is clipped by 8 bases and J by 2 bases, and the sequence between their germline boundaries is 9 bases long. TCRbeta CDR3 regions were amplified from genomic DNA by means of the immunoSEQ Assay, a bias-controlled multiplex PCR. The original pipeline was this. Within the assay, amplification of reference gene primers was used to estimate how many nucleated cells each sample contained. Sequence reads were collapsed and filtered to measure the absolute abundance of every unique TCRbeta CDR3 rearrangement. For each sample, productive Simpson clonality was calculated as the square root of Simpson's diversity index across productive rearrangements. TCRdb's version of the immuneACCESS table is confined to in-frame rearrangements and falls short of the full clone set. An unresolved V gene accounts for under half of the shortfall where checked; the remainder is of unknown origin. V, J and clone size derive from that table, while D and trimming were established from the DNA sequence. The sample includes a few hundred thousand clones, with 88% observed a single time. The ten largest account for 9.5% to 13% of the sample.

Study-wide findings and limitations: How much clinical and demographic metadata was included differed by source and by participant, and the metadata was provided uncurated.

In the case of this clone: What this receptor recognizes is not known. The record has no base qualities; no much larger clone is one base away.

Recombination linked TRBV6-5 to TRBJ2-2, and perhaps TRBD2 as D gene, on 5 matching bases. This receptor was obtained from a woman aged 70-85 years with COVID-19, enrolled during active disease. What was sequenced was peripheral blood. The CDR3 here reads CASYRGNTGELFF. The DNA is as follows: TGTGCCAGCTACCGGGGAAACACCGGGGAGCTGTTTTTT.